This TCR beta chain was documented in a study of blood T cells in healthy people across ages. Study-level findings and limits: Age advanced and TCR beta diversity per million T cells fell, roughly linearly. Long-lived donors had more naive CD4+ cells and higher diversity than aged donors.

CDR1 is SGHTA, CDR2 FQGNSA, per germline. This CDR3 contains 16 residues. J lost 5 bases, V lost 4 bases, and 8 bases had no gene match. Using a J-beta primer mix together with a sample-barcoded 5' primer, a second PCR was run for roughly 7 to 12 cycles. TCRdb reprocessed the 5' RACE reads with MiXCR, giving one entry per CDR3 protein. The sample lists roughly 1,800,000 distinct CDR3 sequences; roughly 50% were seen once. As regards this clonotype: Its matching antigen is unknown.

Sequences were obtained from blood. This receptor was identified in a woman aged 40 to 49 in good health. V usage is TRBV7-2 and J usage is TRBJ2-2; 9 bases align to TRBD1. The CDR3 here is CASSWRTGGQTGELFF. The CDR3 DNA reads TGTGCCAGCAGCTGGAGAACAGGGGGCCAAACCGGGGAGCTGTTTTTT.